Below are 23 T cell receptor beta chains sequenced from a single sample in a study of T cell responses to AZD1222 COVID-19 vaccine. Generated by immunoSEQ multiplex PCR, the TCRdb table keeps only in-frame clones and is missing some. Here the sample spans 150,000 to 200,000 clones, about 95% being singletons. The source material was peripheral blood, sampled on day 0 of AZD1222 vaccination. The receptor source for this set is an adult in good health.

V is TRBV21-1 and J is TRBJ2-7; no DNA check was done on the table's D call, TRBD2. TRBV21-1 is flagged as a pseudogene. The CDR3 runs to 13 residues. CDR3 coding DNA: TGTGCCAGCAGCAGTAGAGGCCGATACGAGCAGTACTTC. This sequence encodes CASSSRGRYEQYF.

This clone was seen more than once but under ten times. The chain combines TRBV3-1 (or the pseudogene TRBV3-2) with TRBJ1-1; TRBD1 matches 9 bases. V shed 5 bases, J shed 1 base, and the junction held 5 bases outside the gene matches. Germline loops: CDR1 LGHDT, CDR2 YNNKEL (reference sequence). CDR3 length equals 15 residues. The CDR3, as DNA: TGTGCCAGCAGCTACGGACAGGGGTGGAACACTGAAGCTTTCTTT. Its protein product is CASSYGQGWNTEAFF.

The V gene is TRBV28, the J gene TRBJ1-2; D is uncertain. V gave up 6 bases and J gave up 8 bases, with 7 bases separating them. Germline V gives CDR1 MDHEN, CDR2 SYDVKM. This CDR3 has 10 residues. CDR3 sequence reads: CASSQIGYTF. The CDR3 DNA is TGTGCCAGCAGCCAAATAGGCTACACCTTC.

The gene calls are TRBV19 and TRBJ1-4, with D unresolved. Deletions cut 2 bases from V and 13 bases from J, with 11 bases between. The CDR3 loop spans 12 amino acids. Germline CDR1 is LNHDA and CDR2 is SQIVND (reference sequence). The CDR3 DNA reads as TGTGCCAGTAGTATACCCGCCCGGCGACTGTTTTTT. It encodes CASSIPARRLFF. The full variable domain, completed using reference TRBV19 and TRBJ1-4, is DGGITQSPKYLFRKEGQNVTLSCEQNLNHDAMYWYRQDPGQGLRLIYYSQIVNDFQKGDIAEGYSVSREKKESFPLTVTSAQKNPTAFYLCASSIPARRLFFGSGTQLSVL.

This chain links TRBV5-4 with TRBJ1-2; weak D call: TRBD1 (6 bases). The CDR3 runs to 14 residues. The germline CDR1 and CDR2 sequences are SGHNT and YYREEE (reference sequence). V was cut by 2 bases and J by 1 base, with 9 bases left in between. The CDR3 protein is CASSFEGGNYGYTF. The CDR3 coding sequence is TGTGCCAGCAGCTTCGAAGGGGGTAACTATGGCTACACCTTC.

The chain combines TRBV4-1 with TRBJ1-2; 7 bases agree with TRBD1. Unmatched junction bases numbered 12, after V lost 1 base and J lost 4 bases. This CDR3 is built from 17 residues. Germline lookup yields CDR1 MGHRA and CDR2 YSYEKL. The DNA for the CDR3 is TGCGCCAGCAGCCAAGTTCCAGGTCTACAGGGGACCTATGGCTACACCTTC. Translating it yields CASSQVPGLQGTYGYTF.

This sequence joins TRBV5-1 and TRBJ1-2; D may be TRBD1 (5 bases). Trimming removed 4 bases from V and 8 bases from J, with 15 bases in between. The CDR3 sequence is 13 residues long. The germline V gene encodes CDR1 SGHRS and CDR2 YFSETQ. CDR3 bases: TGCGCCAGCAGCGATGGCTCAGGGTACGGCTACACCTTC. This sequence encodes CASSDGSGYGYTF.

The V call is TRBV5-1, the J call TRBJ2-3; tentatively, D is TRBD2 (6 bases). V dropped 4 bases and J dropped 2 bases, with 17 bases sitting between them. Germline V gene sequence: CDR1 SGHRS, CDR2 YFSETQ. The CDR3 is made up of 16 amino acids. Written as DNA, the CDR3 is TGCGCCAGCAGCCCCGGAGGTAGCGGCCCCACAGATACGCAGTATTTT. Residues: CASSPGGSGPTDTQYF.

The chain couples TRBV6-5 to TRBJ1-1, with 9 bases that match TRBD1. Germline loops: CDR1 MNHEY, CDR2 SVGAGI. This CDR3 spans 14 amino acids. V was pared by 5 bases and J by 6 bases, with 7 bases of the junction left unmatched. CDR3 sequence (DNA): TGTGCCAGCAGTACGCCGGGACAGGGTGCTGAAGCTTTCTTT. This translates into CASSTPGQGAEAFF.

The chain has TRBV27 and TRBJ2-2; possible D gene TRBD2, 6 bases. The germline V and J ends were trimmed by 4 bases and 9 bases, with 12 bases remaining between them. The CDR3 sequence is 13 residues long. Germline V gene sequence: CDR1 MNHEY, CDR2 SMNVEV (reference sequence). The CDR3 coding sequence is TGTGCCAGCAGTTCACTAGCCCACCGGGAGCTGTTTTTT. Translation gives CASSSLAHRELFF.

This chain joins TRBV6-5 and TRBJ2-3; 8 nucleotides agree with TRBD2. CDR3 length: 15 amino acids. V lost 6 bases and J lost 0; bases outside the gene matches: 5. Per germline, CDR1 MNHEY and CDR2 SVGAGI. The CDR3 region is CASRNAGGSTDTQYF. The CDR3 DNA follows: TGTGCCAGCAGAAACGCGGGAGGCAGCACAGATACGCAGTATTTT.

V and J are TRBV5-8 and TRBJ2-2, with D possibly TRBD2 on 6 matching bases. V lost 4 bases, J lost 6 bases, and 19 bases lay in between. The CDR3 runs 16 residues. Per the germline V gene, CDR1 is SGHTS and CDR2 is YDEGEE. The CDR3: CASSPSGGPLSGELFF. The CDR3 coding sequence is TGTGCCAGCAGCCCCTCAGGAGGGCCTTTGTCCGGGGAGCTGTTTTTT.

This chain connects TRBV6-2 or TRBV6-3 to TRBJ1-3; no firm D call. Germline lookup yields CDR1 MNHEY and CDR2 SVGEGT. Trimming left V 6 bases short and J 0 bases short, with 3 bases between. CDR3 length equals 12 residues. Written as DNA, the CDR3 is TGTGCCAGCAGCGTCTCTGGAAACACCATATATTTT. Translation: CASSVSGNTIYF.

The rearrangement links TRBV4-2 to TRBJ1-2; 9 bases are a match to TRBD1. The J segment lost 8 bases and the V segment lost 6 bases, leaving 10 bases of the junction unmatched. CDR3 length: 14 residues. Germline CDR1 and CDR2: LGHNA and YNFKEQ. The CDR3 here is CASSFPGTGKGYTF. DNA of the CDR3: TGTGCCAGCAGTTTCCCTGGGACAGGGAAGGGCTACACCTTC.

The rearrangement joins TRBV18 to TRBJ1-5; D may be TRBD1 (6 bases). The CDR3 spans 16 residues. Germline CDR1 KGHSH, CDR2 LQKENI. V lost 2 bases to trimming and J lost 4 bases, with 15 bases between them. The DNA of the CDR3 is TGTGCCAGCTCACCAGGCACAGGGATAAGAAATCAGCCCCAGCATTTT. Translated: CASSPGTGIRNQPQHF.

The CDR3 region is CASRWTGLYNEQFF. The CDR3 DNA reads as TGTGCCAGCCGTTGGACAGGGCTCTACAATGAGCAGTTCTTC. This chain uses TRBV28 with TRBJ2-1; 8 bases match TRBD1. CDR1 is MDHEN, CDR2 SYDVKM, per germline. The V and J ends lost 8 bases and 3 bases, in that order; junction bases with no gene match: 6. This CDR3 is 14 amino acids long.

The chain uses TRBV12-3 or TRBV12-4 and TRBJ1-1; TRBD1 matches 7 bases. The CDR3 has 12 amino acids. J gave up 8 bases and V 6 bases, and 6 bases lay outside the gene matches. The CDR3 DNA reads as TGTGCCAGCAGAACCGGGACAGCCGAAGCTTTCTTT. It yields the protein CASRTGTAEAFF.

The rearrangement uses TRBV5-5 and TRBJ1-1; D call uncertain. CDR1 is SGHKS, CDR2 YYEKEE, per germline (reference sequence). Trimming shortened V by 7 bases and J by 0 bases, and 13 bases separated the two germline ends. CDR3 length: 14 amino acids. The CDR3 DNA follows: TGTGCCAGCTCCGGAGACTATTTGAACACTGAAGCTTTCTTT. Translated: CASSGDYLNTEAFF.

The V gene is TRBV2, the J gene TRBJ2-1; D unclear. CDR1 is SNHLY and CDR2 is FYNNEI in the germline V gene. Trimming took off 5 bases at V and 4 bases at J, with 9 bases between the two ends. The CDR3 runs to 13 residues. CDR3 nucleotides: TGTGCCAGCAGTCCTCTTGGGTACAATGAGCAGTTCTTC. Its translation is CASSPLGYNEQFF.

The chain couples TRBV5-1 to TRBJ1-2; no reliable D call. Trimming cost V 3 bases and J 4 bases, with 13 bases left between them. CDR3 length equals 14 residues. Germline V gene lookup returns CDR1 SGHRS and CDR2 YFSETQ. CDR3 bases: TGCGCCAGCAGCTCGGATAGGCCTCGCTATGGCTACACCTTC. Translation gives CASSSDRPRYGYTF.

The chain employs TRBV6-5 and TRBJ2-7; TRBD1 matches at 10 bases. The V gene's germline CDR1 is MNHEY and CDR2 SVGAGI. With V trimmed by 7 bases and J by 7 bases, 7 bases remained unmatched. The length of the CDR3 is 13 residues. The CDR3 loop is CASIWGQGSEQYF. The CDR3 nucleotides are TGTGCCAGCATTTGGGGACAGGGGAGTGAGCAGTACTTC.

The chain has TRBV5-1 and TRBJ2-3, with no clear D. The germline V and J ends were trimmed by 2 bases and 1 base, with 8 bases remaining between them. Germline V gives CDR1 SGHRS, CDR2 YFSETQ. The CDR3 runs 14 residues. Written as DNA, the CDR3 is TGCGCCAGCAGCTTTGGACCCGGCACAGATACGCAGTATTTT. Amino acid sequence: CASSFGPGTDTQYF.

This clone was seen a single time. The V and J genes are TRBV19 and TRBJ1-5, with D perhaps TRBD1 (5 bases). Germline CDR1 LNHDA, CDR2 SQIVND (reference sequence). The V end lost 7 bases, the J end lost 0 bases, and 13 bases lay between the germline ends. The CDR3 sequence is 15 residues long. In DNA, the CDR3 is TGTGCCAGTAATCAGGGCCGGTATAGCAATCAGCCCCAGCATTTT. Amino acid sequence: CASNQGRYSNQPQHF.